The clone carrying this T cell receptor (beta chain) was counted ten times or more. Its specificity is not known. The data stem from a study of T cells after posttransplantation cyclophosphamide. The study's findings and limits: Later blood repertoires were often dominated by clones from the donor CD8+ memory compartment. TRB clonality was highly associated with recipient CMV seropositivity and reactivation. Tissue-infiltrating T cells from skin or gut overlapped little with blood T cells.

Profiled with immunoSEQ multiplex PCR; TCRdb holds only in-frame clones, not every one. This sample has 25,000 to 35,000 clones, each found more than once. Trimming removed 5 bases at V and 9 bases at J, with 11 bases between. The CDR3 totals 11 residues. Germline-derived CDR1 and CDR2 are MGHRA and YSYEKL. The related graft donor's blood sample was taken on the day of bone marrow donation. The gene calls are TRBV4-1 and TRBJ2-7; D gene uncertain. This receptor was identified in a woman in her sixties in good health, CMV-negative, and a related stem cell transplant donor. The sample was PBMCs. Written as DNA, the CDR3 is TGCGCCAGCAGCTCCGGTGTAACGCAGTACTTC. Protein product: CASSSGVTQYF.